This TCR beta chain was captured in a study of T cell repertoires in cytomegalovirus infection. Across the whole study: An indication of both CMV infection and matching HLA type came from public TCR beta signatures.

Each CDR3 protein is one row after TCRdb ran MiXCR on the reads. This table holds approximately 590,000 distinct CDR3 sequences, almost 40% found once. V lost 7 bases and J lost 7, with 16 bases in between. CDR3 length: 13 residues. CDR1 and CDR2 from the germline V gene are SEHNR and FQNEAQ (reference sequence). Remarks on this clonotype: Its antigen is unknown.

Regarding the study as a whole: Clonotypes of TCR beta that were HLA-C-restricted and CMV-specific dominated the ex vivo response.

The sequence was collected from a human donor in good health (CMV status not recorded). Some clones in this sample may be carry-over from other donors' samples. Material: cultured PBMCs, obtained from culture after CMV antigen stimulation. This sequence joins TRBV7-9 and TRBJ1-2; D uncertain. For the CDR3, the DNA is TGTGCCAGCACCTTTACCACCTATCGTGGCTACACCTTC. It yields the protein CASTFTTYRGYTF.